A selection of T cell receptor beta chains follows, all from one sample in a study of T cell responses to AZD1222 COVID-19 vaccine. Using immunoSEQ multiplex PCR, the repertoire was profiled, and TCRdb retains in-frame clones only, with some absent. The table includes over 100,000 clones, approximately 90% detected once. The sequencing here drew on peripheral blood, taken on day 0 of AZD1222 vaccination. The origin of the receptors is an adult in good health. The CDR3 runs from the conserved cysteine through the conserved F or W. Fields, in order: clone size, D gene, J gene, V gene, CDR3 protein, CDR3 DNA. D genes are given only for firm matches. Clone size, where shown, is once, few, many, or a class for clones that have expanded.

- | TRBD1 | TRBJ1-2 | TRBV10-3 | CAISEPDDRAYGYTF | TGTGCCATCAGTGAACCAGACGACAGGGCCTATGGCTACACCTTC
- | - | TRBJ1-2 | TRBV28 | CASSRTIQGNYGYTF | TGTGCCAGCAGCCGAACAATACAGGGTAACTATGGCTACACCTTC
- | - | TRBJ2-7 | TRBV11-2 | CASSFPSGGLNYEQYF | TGTGCCAGCAGCTTCCCTAGTGGGGGCTTAAACTACGAGCAGTACTTC
- | - | TRBJ2-2 | TRBV5-4 | CASSLFSRNTGELFF | TGTGCCAGCAGCTTGTTCTCGCGGAACACCGGGGAGCTGTTTTTT
- | TRBD2 | TRBJ2-3 | TRBV7-8 | CASSSRLAGGESDTQYF | TGTGCCAGCAGCTCTCGACTAGCGGGAGGGGAGTCAGATACGCAGTATTTT
- | TRBD1 | TRBJ1-5 | TRBV2 | CASRDRGNQPQHF | TGTGCCAGCAGGGACAGGGGGAACCAGCCCCAGCATTTT
- | TRBD2 | TRBJ2-7 | TRBV27 | CASSSVGGDASSYEQYF | TGTGCCAGCAGTTCGGTGGGAGGGGACGCCAGCTCCTACGAGCAGTACTTC
- | TRBD1 | TRBJ2-1 | TRBV27 | CASSPQGMAEINEQFF | TGTGCCAGCAGTCCACAGGGGATGGCGGAGATCAATGAGCAGTTCTTC
- | - | TRBJ1-6 | TRBV27 | CASSFWGWNSPLHF | TGTGCCAGCAGTTTTTGGGGCTGGAATTCACCCCTCCACTTT
- | - | TRBJ1-4 | TRBV10-2 | CASSYGASNEKLFF | TGCGCCAGCAGCTACGGGGCCTCAAATGAAAAACTGTTTTTT
- | - | TRBJ2-3 | TRBV27 | CASTPHPDTDTQYF | TGTGCCAGCACCCCCCACCCAGATACAGATACGCAGTATTTT
- | - | TRBJ1-2 | TRBV3-1/TRBV3-2 | CASSQVRGFYGYTF | TGTGCCAGCAGCCAAGTTCGCGGGTTCTATGGCTACACCTTC
- | - | TRBJ1-1 | TRBV5-4 | CASSLRATEAFF | TGTGCCAGCAGCTTAAGGGCTACTGAAGCTTTCTTT
- | TRBD2 | TRBJ2-7 | TRBV5-1 | CASSLGEGEQYF | TGCGCCAGCAGCTTAGGGGAGGGCGAGCAGTACTTC
- | - | TRBJ2-5 | TRBV30 | CAWESGQGLQETQYF | TGTGCCTGGGAGTCCGGGCAGGGCCTCCAAGAGACCCAGTACTTC
- | TRBD1 | TRBJ1-4 | TRBV10-3 | CAISDHQTGGGEKLFF | TGTGCCATCAGTGACCACCAGACAGGGGGAGGCGAAAAACTGTTTTTT
- | - | TRBJ2-7 | TRBV6-1 | CASSEAGRTYEQYF | TGTGCCAGCAGTGAAGCCGGACGGACCTACGAGCAGTACTTC
once | - | TRBJ2-2 | TRBV19 | CASGGGRSTGELFF | TGTGCCAGCGGGGGCGGGAGATCCACCGGGGAGCTGTTTTTT
- | - | TRBJ2-3 | TRBV2 | CASSERTQYF | TGTGCCAGCAGTGAACGGACGCAGTATTTT
- | - | TRBJ1-3 | TRBV25-1 | CASNRPINTIYF | TGTGCCAGCAACAGGCCGATAAACACCATATATTTT
- | - | TRBJ1-1 | TRBV3-1/TRBV3-2 | CASSRENSLNTEAFF | TGTGCCAGCAGCCGGGAGAACAGCCTGAACACTGAAGCTTTCTTT
- | - | TRBJ1-4 | TRBV2 | CASSKEGIRREKLFF | TGTGCCAGCAGCAAGGAAGGGATCCGTCGTGAAAAACTGTTTTTT
- | TRBD2 | TRBJ2-5 | TRBV30 | CAWASTSGRGETQYF | TGTGCCTGGGCCTCGACTAGCGGGAGGGGAGAGACCCAGTACTTC
- | TRBD2 | TRBJ2-1 | TRBV27 | CASSLEASGYNEQFF | TGTGCCAGCAGCCTCGAGGCTAGCGGATACAATGAGCAGTTCTTC
- | - | TRBJ1-1 | TRBV14 | CASSQVRGPNTEAFF | TGTGCCAGCAGCCAAGTCAGGGGCCCGAACACTGAAGCTTTCTTT
once | TRBD2 | TRBJ2-5 | TRBV5-4 | CASSAPGGQETQYF | TGTGCCAGCAGCGCGCCGGGGGGGCAAGAGACCCAGTACTTC
- | - | TRBJ1-4 | TRBV18 | CASSPLGGGEKLFF | TGTGCCAGCTCACCCCTTGGGGGGGGTGAAAAACTGTTTTTT
- | - | TRBJ2-2 | TRBV19 | CASSGARSSNTGELFF | TGTGCCAGTAGTGGTGCTCGTAGTTCGAACACCGGGGAGCTGTTTTTT
- | - | TRBJ2-3 | TRBV7-3 | CASSLTFGGGGTDTQYF | TGTGCCAGCAGCTTAACGTTTGGGGGAGGCGGCACAGATACGCAGTATTTT
once | - | TRBJ2-2 | TRBV6-5 | CASRSQGSWAGELFF | TGTGCCAGCAGGAGCCAGGGGTCGTGGGCCGGGGAGCTGTTTTTT
- | - | TRBJ2-7 | TRBV6-1 | CASSEEDFPASYEQYF | TGTGCCAGCAGTGAAGAGGACTTCCCGGCCTCCTACGAGCAGTACTTC
once | - | TRBJ1-6 | TRBV3-1/TRBV3-2 | CASSQDPGLGPAPLHF | TGTGCCAGCAGCCAAGATCCGGGGCTCGGTCCGGCACCCCTCCACTTT
- | - | TRBJ2-1 | TRBV6-5 | CASTQRADWYNEQFF | TGTGCCAGCACCCAGCGGGCGGATTGGTACAATGAGCAGTTCTTC
- | - | TRBJ2-2 | TRBV12-3/TRBV12-4 | CASSLRPTGELFF | TGTGCCAGCAGTTTGAGGCCGACCGGGGAGCTGTTTTTT
- | - | TRBJ1-2 | TRBV29-1 | CSVDRGGYGYTF | TGCAGCGTTGACAGGGGTGGCTATGGCTACACCTTC
- | TRBD1 | TRBJ1-3 | TRBV9 | CASSALTGSGNTIYF | TGTGCCAGCAGCGCCCTGACAGGGTCTGGAAACACCATATATTTT
- | TRBD2 | TRBJ2-5 | TRBV30 | CAWSVAGRAETQYF | TGTGCCTGGAGTGTAGCAGGGAGGGCAGAGACCCAGTACTTC
- | - | TRBJ1-5 | TRBV28 | CASNPGGAGNQPQHF | TGTGCCAGCAATCCTGGGGGGGCAGGCAATCAGCCCCAGCATTTT
- | - | TRBJ1-4 | TRBV5-8 | CASSLGRGATNEKLFF | TGTGCCAGCAGCTTGGGCAGGGGTGCAACTAATGAAAAACTGTTTTTT
- | TRBD1 | TRBJ2-7 | TRBV3-1/TRBV3-2 | CASSLRTGGPYEQYF | TGTGCCAGCAGCCTAAGGACAGGGGGCCCCTACGAGCAGTACTTC
few | - | TRBJ2-5 | TRBV30 | CAWKQETQYF | TGTGCCTGGAAGCAAGAGACCCAGTACTTC